Included here is one T cell receptor beta chain sequence, with context. Its specificity is unknown. These data are taken from a study of cytomegalovirus exposure and HLA in healthy donors. Study-wide results and caveats: Analysis performed later found more than 15,000 TCR beta sequences associated with HLA alleles at 0.05 false discovery rate. Sequencing depth roughly uniform across donors was assumed in presence/absence analyses. The classifier reportedly diagnosed cytomegalovirus status with high specificity and sensitivity. Serostatus for CMV was the only available immune exposure information.

There are 15 residues in the CDR3. The V gene lost 1 base and the J gene lost 6 bases, with 10 bases spanning the gap. The germline gives CDR1 SEHNR, CDR2 FQNEAQ (reference sequence). PCR involved 60 Vbeta and 13 Jbeta primers. The repertoire was sequenced with immunoSEQ multiplex PCR; TCRdb's copy has only in-frame clones and lacks some. The data show more than 50,000 clones, and the top ten clones hold 9.5% to 15%. The sample consisted of PBMCs. The sequence was collected from a man aged 18 to 30 in good health and CMV-seropositive. The chain couples TRBV7-9 to TRBJ1-6; possible D gene TRBD1, 6 bases. The CDR3 nucleotides read TGTGCCAGCAGCTTAGGCGGACAGTTTAATTCACCCCTCCACTTT. Translating it yields CASSLGGQFNSPLHF.